This T cell receptor (beta chain) emerged from a study of human T cells and chemical hapten exposure. Study-level background: In the approximately 26-week study, patients were dosed weekly with diphenylcyclopropenone on the scalp throughout. Upper-back patch tests with 0.01% DPC were read at 6 days. The study, taken as a whole, reports: The formation of large CDR3 similarity clusters by expanded TCRs significantly exceeded that of controls.

This clonotype was seen a single time. Its antigen is unknown. One entry per CDR3 protein, called by TCRdb with MiXCR from the RACE reads. The data hold 20,000 to 30,000 distinct CDR3 sequences, with over 9% observed a single time. Time point defined: patch test 2, 6 weeks after DPC sensitization. Treatment specified: therapeutic diphenylcyclopropenone sensitization with weekly scalp DPC. Total RNA extraction was carried out from unfractionated whole blood. The TCR comes from a man aged 25-45 years with alopecia areata. Some clones in this sample may be carry-over from other donors' samples. This material consisted of whole blood, taken in connection with sensitization to the hapten diphenylcyclopropenone (DPC).

This CDR3 is CASKSGTANEKLFF. CDR3 nucleotide sequence: TGTGCCAGCAAGTCCGGGACAGCTAATGAAAAACTGTTTTTT. V gene TRBV6-2 or TRBV6-3 combines with J gene TRBJ1-4; 7 nucleotides agree with TRBD1. The CDR3 is made up of 14 amino acids. Germline CDR1 is MNHEY and CDR2 is SVGEGT. The J segment lost 3 bases and the V segment lost 7 bases, leaving 5 bases of the junction unmatched.